This TCR beta chain was captured in a study of Graves' ophthalmopathy and Graves' hyperthyroidism. Study overall: There was a collection of peripheral blood at initial diagnosis, before any treatment. Study-wide findings and caveats: The model flagged ophthalmopathy progression at 65% to 71% sensitivity and 72% to 75% specificity.

Beta-chain TCR CDR3 regions were amplified from RNA transcripts. HTBI-primed first-round RT-PCR preceded second-round multiplex PCR. TCRdb re-called the multiplex PCR reads through MiXCR, storing one row per CDR3 protein. The sample carries around 400,000 distinct CDR3 sequences, around 21% recorded once. Only a few counts were recorded for this clonotype. Its antigen is not known. A volume of approximately 10 ml of fresh peripheral blood supplied the PBMCs. What was sequenced was peripheral blood. The sequence derives from a woman between 18 and 29 years old with stable Graves' hyperthyroidism.

DNA for the CDR3: TGTGCCAGCAGAGGCTCAGGTCCTTGGGAGACCCAGTACTTC. This sequence encodes CASRGSGPWETQYF. The chain joins TRBV6-1 to TRBJ2-5; D gene ambiguous. V lost 6 bases, J lost 5 bases, and 16 bases lay in between. Germline V gene lookup returns CDR1 MNHNS and CDR2 SASEGT. This CDR3 is built from 14 residues.